The rows below give T cell receptor beta chains drawn from one sample of a study of radiotherapy plus CTLA-4 blockade in lung cancer. Here immunoSEQ multiplex PCR was the method, and the copy in TCRdb shows in-frame clones only, minus some. The repertoire consists of about 60,000 clones, with 70% to 80% occurring once and the leading ten covering roughly 4%. This sample comprised peripheral blood, obtained from a patient treated with radiotherapy plus ipilimumab. The receptors shown here come from a human donor with non-small cell lung cancer who had a partial response to radiotherapy plus ipilimumab. Both conserved end residues are part of each CDR3. D genes are given only for firm matches. Clone size is given for some rows only: seen once, a few or many times, or a class if the clone is expanded.

j_call,d_call,clone_size,v_call,cdr3_nt,cdr3_aa
TRBJ2-5,TRBD1,NA,TRBV6-1,TGTGCCAGCAGGGACAGGGGAAAATCGGAGACCCAGTACTTC,CASRDRGKSETQYF
TRBJ2-2,TRBD1,NA,TRBV6-6,TGTGCCAGCAGGAAACCGGGACAGGGCTTCACCGGGGAGCTGTTTTTT,CASRKPGQGFTGELFF
TRBJ2-7,TRBD1,once,TRBV6-6,TGTGCCAGCGCCCCCGGGACAGTTGCCTACGAGCAGTACTTC,CASAPGTVAYEQYF
TRBJ2-1,TRBD2,NA,TRBV5-1,TGCGCCAGCAGCCTTGACGGAGCCGGGACTAGCGGGGGGGCTGGGAATGAGCAGTTCTTC,CASSLDGAGTSGGAGNEQFF
TRBJ2-7,NA,once,TRBV6-5,TGTGCCAGCAGCAGGCGGTGGCAGGGTGGCCACGAGCAGTACTTC,CASSRRWQGGHEQYF
TRBJ2-1,TRBD2,NA,TRBV12-5,TGTGCTAGTGGTTTGGTTTTAGCGGGGCAATACTACAATGAGCAGTTCTTC,CASGLVLAGQYYNEQFF
TRBJ2-7,TRBD2,NA,TRBV2,TGTGCCAGCACCGTCCCGGGACTAGCGGGGGGGGTCTACGAGCAGTACTTC,CASTVPGLAGGVYEQYF
TRBJ2-2,TRBD1,NA,TRBV2,TGTGCCAGCAGTGCCGGGACAGGGTCCACCGGGGAGCTGTTTTTT,CASSAGTGSTGELFF
TRBJ2-1,TRBD2,NA,TRBV7-3,TGTGCCAGCAGCGTCATAGCGGGCTCCTACAATGAGCAGTTCTTC,CASSVIAGSYNEQFF
TRBJ2-5,NA,NA,TRBV25-1,TGTGCCAGCAGTGAAGCTCAGTTCGAGACCCAGTACTTC,CASSEAQFETQYF
TRBJ1-2,TRBD1,NA,TRBV15,TGTGCCACCAGCAGAGATAGTTTAGACAGGGGCTATGGCTACACCTTC,CATSRDSLDRGYGYTF
TRBJ1-2,NA,NA,TRBV7-6,TGTGCCAGCAGCTCCCTGGCAGGGAGGATACATGGCTACACCTTC,CASSSLAGRIHGYTF
TRBJ1-2,TRBD1,NA,TRBV27,TGTGAAAACAGGGGCGGCTACACCTTC,CENRGGYTF
TRBJ2-5,NA,NA,TRBV5-6,TGTGCCAGCAGCTTATCCCCGACACCGCAAGAGACCCAGTACTTC,CASSLSPTPQETQYF
TRBJ1-4,TRBD1,NA,TRBV6-1,TGTGCCAGCAGCCTGGGACAGCAGAATGAAAAACTGTTTTTT,CASSLGQQNEKLFF
TRBJ2-3,TRBD1,NA,TRBV7-3,TGTGCCAGCAGCCAACCGGGACAGGCAATAGATACGCAGTATTTT,CASSQPGQAIDTQYF
TRBJ2-6,NA,NA,TRBV5-1,TGCGCCAGCAGCTGGACAGTAACGGATCCCGGGGCCAACGTCCTGACTTTC,CASSWTVTDPGANVLTF
TRBJ2-4,TRBD1,NA,TRBV2,TGTGCCAGCAGAGATCAGGGGGAAGCCAAAAACATTCAGTACTTC,CASRDQGEAKNIQYF
TRBJ1-1,TRBD1,NA,TRBV6-5,TGTGCCAGCAGAGACAGGGACTCTGAAGCTTTCTTT,CASRDRDSEAFF
TRBJ1-2,NA,NA,TRBV5-5,TGTGCCAGCAACCCTCTGGGACTATATGGCTACACCTTC,CASNPLGLYGYTF
TRBJ2-7,TRBD2,NA,TRBV7-2,TGTGCCAGCAGCTTAATGGGCGGGGGTAATGAGCAGTACTTC,CASSLMGGGNEQYF
TRBJ2-7,TRBD1,NA,TRBV5-4,TGTGCCAGCAGCCGGGACAGGCACTCCTACGAGCAGTACTTC,CASSRDRHSYEQYF
TRBJ1-1,NA,NA,TRBV7-2,TGTGCCAGCAGCCCCCGAGGGACTGAAGCTTTCTTT,CASSPRGTEAFF
TRBJ1-1,TRBD1,few,TRBV6-4,TGTGCCAGCAGCCTGGCAGGGGGAACTGAAGCTTTCTTT,CASSLAGGTEAFF
TRBJ1-6,TRBD1,few,TRBV6-6,TGTGCCAGCAGTTACTTTACAGGGGGGGACTCACCCCTCCACTTT,CASSYFTGGDSPLHF
TRBJ2-7,NA,NA,TRBV28,TGTGCCAGCAGTTCGACAGTCTACGAGCAGTACTTC,CASSSTVYEQYF
TRBJ2-2,NA,NA,TRBV19,TGTGCCAGTAGTGGGGGACACGGCACCGGGGAGCTGTTTTTT,CASSGGHGTGELFF
TRBJ1-6,NA,once,TRBV19,TGTGCCAGTAGTATAATGGCCAATTCACCCCTCCACTTT,CASSIMANSPLHF
TRBJ1-2,TRBD1,NA,TRBV10-3,TGTGCCATCAGCCGGGACAGGGGCTATGGCTACACCTTC,CAISRDRGYGYTF
TRBJ1-1,NA,NA,TRBV27,TGTGCCAGCAGTTTAGCGTTCAGGGGAAGCACTGAAGCTTTCTTT,CASSLAFRGSTEAFF
TRBJ2-5,TRBD2,once,TRBV4-2,TGTGCCAGCAGCCAAGATGGGACTAGCGGGGGGCGTGAGACCCAGTACTTC,CASSQDGTSGGRETQYF
TRBJ1-3,TRBD1,NA,TRBV11-2,TGTGCCAGCAATCTCGGGGACAGGGTGTCTGGAAACACCATATATTTT,CASNLGDRVSGNTIYF
TRBJ1-1,TRBD1,few,TRBV6-6,TGTGCCAGCAGTTACCGGGACAGGGTAGAGACTGAAGCTTTCTTT,CASSYRDRVETEAFF
TRBJ2-4,NA,NA,TRBV4-3,TGCGCCAGCAGCCAAGATATCGGCAGGGGAGAGGCGGCCAAAAACATTCAGTACTTC,CASSQDIGRGEAAKNIQYF
TRBJ1-6,NA,NA,TRBV2,TGTGCCAGCAGGGGGGGTTATAATTCACCCCTCCACTTT,CASRGGYNSPLHF
TRBJ1-2,TRBD1,NA,TRBV25-1,TGTGCCACCACAACAGGGGGCGGTGGCTACACCTTC,CATTTGGGGYTF
TRBJ1-1,TRBD1,NA,TRBV10-3,TGTGCCATCAGTGACTCCGGACAGGGGAACACTGAAGCTTTCTTT,CAISDSGQGNTEAFF